These 28 T cell receptor beta chains came from one sample sequenced in a study of blood T cell repertoires in COVID-19. Using immunoSEQ multiplex PCR, the repertoire was profiled, and TCRdb retains in-frame clones only, with some absent. The sample has 200,000 to 300,000 clones, around 87% seen once. The specimen sequenced was peripheral blood. These TCRs come from a woman aged 40 to 50 who had recovered from COVID-19.

This clone has a single count. This chain uses TRBV5-1 with TRBJ1-2; the match to TRBD1 covers 8 bases. V trimming: 2 bases; J trimming: 2 bases; junction bases outside the gene matches: 2. Germline V gene data show CDR1 as SGHRS and CDR2 as YFSETQ. This CDR3 is built from 14 residues. The CDR3 DNA is TGCGCCAGCAGCTTTTGGGACAGGAACTATGGCTACACCTTC. Translated: CASSFWDRNYGYTF.

This clone appeared a single time. CDR3 loop: CASSGGTNYGYTF. The CDR3 DNA sequence: TGTGCCAGCAGTGGGGGCACGAACTATGGCTACACCTTC. The chain employs TRBV2 and TRBJ1-2; tentative D call: TRBD1 (5 bases). The germline CDR1 and CDR2 sequences are SNHLY and FYNNEI. The CDR3 runs 13 residues. The V end was cut by 4 bases, the J end by 2 bases, with 8 bases between. The variable domain in full, with the rest retrieved from reference TRBV2 and TRBJ1-2, is EPEVTQTPSHQVTQMGQEVILRCVPISNHLYFYWYRQILGQKVEFLVSFYNNEISEKSEIFDDQFSVERPDGSNFTLKIRSTKLEDSAMYFCASSGGTNYGYTFGSGTRLTVV.

The gene calls are TRBV5-1 and TRBJ2-5; D uncertain. This CDR3 comprises 13 residues. V was trimmed by 1 base and J by 10 bases, leaving 14 bases between them. Germline CDR1 reads SGHRS; CDR2 reads YFSETQ. The CDR3 loop is CASSLNDPRGQYF. The CDR3 coding sequence is TGCGCCAGCAGCTTGAACGACCCCCGCGGCCAGTACTTC.

The chain combines TRBV2 with TRBJ2-3; D is unresolved. The CDR3 covers 15 residues. The germline V and J ends were trimmed by 5 bases and 10 bases, with 22 bases remaining between them. CDR1 is SNHLY, CDR2 FYNNEI, per germline. The CDR3 nucleotides read TGTGCCAGCAGTAAAGGTCGAGACTCTTCCACGTCGCAGTATTTT. Protein: CASSKGRDSSTSQYF.

The chain is built from TRBV11-1 and TRBJ1-2; D may be TRBD1 (5 bases). This CDR3 comprises 13 residues. Germline assignment: CDR1 SGHAT and CDR2 FQDESV (reference sequence). V gave up 5 bases and J gave up 5 bases, with 12 bases separating them. CDR3 amino acids: CASSHQGGYGYTF. The CDR3 nucleotides read TGTGCCAGCAGCCACCAGGGTGGGTATGGCTACACCTTC.

This clone was seen a single time. The chain has TRBV20-1 and TRBJ2-5; 8 bases are a match to TRBD2. Losses at the gene ends were 3 bases for V and 4 bases for J; bases not matched to a gene: 7. CDR1 DFQATT and CDR2 SNEGSKA come from the germline V gene (reference sequence). The CDR3 length is 14 residues. CDR3 nucleotides: TGCAGTGCTAGTCCGGGACTAGTTTTAGAGACCCAGTACTTC. This sequence encodes CSASPGLVLETQYF.

The V and J genes are TRBV18 and TRBJ2-7, with 10 bases fitting TRBD1. The CDR3 extends over 15 amino acids. The V gene end was trimmed by 4 bases and the J gene end by 2 bases; junction bases not matched to a gene: 5. CDR1 and CDR2 (germline): KGHSH, LQKENI. The CDR3 nucleotides are TGTGCCAGCTCACTTGGACAGGGGGATACCTACGAGCAGTACTTC. Its protein product is CASSLGQGDTYEQYF.

The J gene is TRBJ2-5, the V gene TRBV5-1; weak D call: TRBD1 (6 bases). Trimming pared 5 bases from V and 4 bases from J, leaving 21 bases between. CDR3 size: 16 residues. Germline lookup yields CDR1 SGHRS and CDR2 YFSETQ. In DNA form, the CDR3 reads TGCGCCAGCAGTTTGATGGACAGTCTTACGGGAGAGACCCAGTACTTC. This sequence encodes CASSLMDSLTGETQYF. Together with reference TRBV5-1 and TRBJ2-5, the CDR3 gives the full variable domain: KAGVTQTPRYLIKTRGQQVTLSCSPISGHRSVSWYQQTPGQGLQFLFEYFSETQRNKGNFPGRFSGRQFSNSRSEMNVSTLELGDSALYLCASSLMDSLTGETQYFGPGTRLLVL.

This rearrangement joins TRBV7-2 to TRBJ2-1; TRBD1 aligns across 7 bases. V was pared by 4 bases and J by 3 bases, with 9 bases of the junction left unmatched. Germline V CDR1 and CDR2: SGHTA, FQGNSA. The CDR3 is 16 amino acids. CDR3 nucleotide sequence: TGTGCCAGCAGCTGGATCCGGGACAGCCTCTACAATGAGCAGTTCTTC. This codes for CASSWIRDSLYNEQFF.

The chain has TRBV18 and TRBJ1-4, with D possibly TRBD1 on 6 matching bases. V gave up 1 base and J gave up 8 bases, with 14 bases separating them. The CDR3 is 15 residues long. CDR1 and CDR2 from the germline V gene are KGHSH and LQKENI. CDR3 loop: CASSPLRGRGEKLFF. CDR3 sequence (DNA): TGTGCCAGCTCACCACTCAGGGGCCGCGGGGAAAAACTGTTTTTT.

In nucleotides, the CDR3 is TGTGCCAGCAGCACCCTAGCGGCCAGCTCCTACGAGCAGTACTTC. It is translated as CASSTLAASSYEQYF. The chain links TRBV21-1 to TRBJ2-7; the table's D call, TRBD2, has no DNA check behind it. TRBV21-1 is a known pseudogene. There are 15 residues in the CDR3.

J is TRBJ1-5 and V is TRBV2, with D tentatively TRBD1 (6 bases). Trimming took off 6 bases at V and 2 bases at J, with 14 bases between the two ends. The CDR3 extends over 15 amino acids. CDR1 is SNHLY, CDR2 FYNNEI, per germline. The CDR3 spells CASRPQGFGNQPQHF. The CDR3 nucleotides are TGTGCCAGCAGGCCCCAGGGGTTCGGCAATCAGCCCCAGCATTTT.

In regard to this clone: The sample has other DNA sequences that encode this CDR3 too. V and J are TRBV7-2 and TRBJ1-5; perhaps TRBD1 as D (5 bases). The germline CDR1 and CDR2 sequences are SGHTA and FQGNSA. V gave up 3 bases and J gave up 3 bases, with 15 bases separating them. CDR3 length: 16 amino acids. This chain's CDR3 is CASSLFGSGLNQPQHF. CDR3 sequence (DNA): TGTGCCAGCAGCTTGTTTGGGTCAGGGCTCAATCAGCCCCAGCATTTT.

This chain joins TRBV2 and TRBJ1-3; 10 nucleotides line up with TRBD1. In germline, CDR1 is SNHLY, CDR2 FYNNEI. With V trimmed by 8 bases and J by 4 bases, 8 bases remained unmatched. The CDR3 consists of 15 residues. DNA for the CDR3: TGTGCCAGCTCGGGACAGGGGAACTGGGGAAACACCATATATTTT. Protein: CASSGQGNWGNTIYF.

The V call is TRBV5-1, the J call TRBJ2-7; 9 bases agree with TRBD1. V lost 0 bases and J lost 11; bases outside the gene matches: 6. Germline values: CDR1 SGHRS, CDR2 YFSETQ. This CDR3 spans 13 amino acids. This chain's CDR3 is CASSLAGDREEYF. For the CDR3, the DNA is TGCGCCAGCAGCTTGGCGGGGGACAGGGAGGAGTACTTC. The full variable domain, completed using reference TRBV5-1 and TRBJ2-7, is KAGVTQTPRYLIKTRGQQVTLSCSPISGHRSVSWYQQTPGQGLQFLFEYFSETQRNKGNFPGRFSGRQFSNSRSEMNVSTLELGDSALYLCASSLAGDREEYFGPGTRLTVT.

This chain uses TRBV6-1 with TRBJ1-1; possibly TRBD1 for D (5 bases). CDR3 length: 15 residues. Trimming took 2 bases from V and 1 from J, leaving 11 bases between them. The germline CDR1 and CDR2 sequences are MNHNS and SASEGT. The CDR3, as DNA: TGTGCCAGCAGTGAAAAAGGGGCCCCGAACACTGAAGCTTTCTTT. It specifies CASSEKGAPNTEAFF.

The chain uses TRBV30 and TRBJ1-2; D is unresolved. Germline V CDR1 and CDR2: GTSNPN, SVGIG (reference sequence). CDR3 length: 10 amino acids. V was pared by 5 bases and J by 7 bases, with 8 bases between. In DNA form, the CDR3 reads TGTGCCTGGGGAGGAGGTGGCTACACCTTC. Amino acids: CAWGGGGYTF.

The V and J genes are TRBV2 and TRBJ1-2, with a tentative D call TRBD1 (5 bases). Between the trimmed V and J ends, which lost 2 bases and 8 bases, there was a span of 18 bases. The germline V gene has CDR1 SNHLY and CDR2 FYNNEI. CDR3 length: 15 amino acids. The CDR3 here is CASSEWRRGLGGYTF. The CDR3, as DNA: TGTGCCAGCAGTGAATGGCGTAGGGGCCTTGGGGGCTACACCTTC.

The chain employs TRBV6-5 and TRBJ2-7; TRBD1 might be the D (6 bases). Trimming took off 4 bases at V and 0 bases at J, with 16 bases between the two ends. This CDR3 is built from 16 residues. CDR1 is MNHEY and CDR2 is SVGAGI in the germline V gene. The CDR3 reads CASSFPDSGASYEQYF. Here the CDR3 DNA reads TGTGCCAGCAGTTTTCCGGACTCAGGGGCCTCCTACGAGCAGTACTTC.

V usage is TRBV18 and J usage is TRBJ2-5, with D unclear. Germline-derived CDR1 and CDR2 are KGHSH and LQKENI. The CDR3 is made up of 13 amino acids. V was shortened by 1 base and J by 0 bases, with 3 bases between the two germline ends. DNA for the CDR3: TGTGCCAGCTCACCACTCAACCAAGAGACCCAGTACTTC. Translating it yields CASSPLNQETQYF.

The rearrangement joins TRBV10-1 to TRBJ2-2, with D uncertain. This CDR3 is built from 13 residues. Per the germline V gene, CDR1 is WNHNN and CDR2 is SYGVQD (reference sequence). Trimming stripped 5 bases from V and 7 bases from J, with 11 bases between. The chain's CDR3 is CASSQNGHGELFF. The CDR3 DNA sequence: TGCGCCAGCAGTCAGAATGGGCACGGGGAGCTGTTTTTT.

This clone has just one count. The chain combines TRBV19 with TRBJ2-6; TRBD1 matches at 9 bases. Trimming removed 4 bases from V and 0 bases from J; junction bases left unmatched: 1. The germline gives CDR1 LNHDA, CDR2 SQIVND (reference sequence). This CDR3 region has 16 residues. This chain's CDR3 is CASSRDRDSGANVLTF. The CDR3 DNA is TGTGCCAGTAGTAGGGACAGGGACTCTGGGGCCAACGTCCTGACTTTC.

The rearrangement uses TRBV7-8 and TRBJ2-1; D possibly corresponds to TRBD2 (6 bases). The CDR3 is 14 amino acids. Trimming pared 4 bases from V and 7 bases from J, leaving 14 bases between. The germline V gene has CDR1 SGHVS and CDR2 FQNEAQ. The chain's CDR3 is CASSWGTTRNEQFF. The CDR3, as DNA: TGTGCCAGCAGCTGGGGAACGACTAGGAATGAGCAGTTCTTC.

The chain links TRBV5-1 to TRBJ1-1; 7 nucleotides line up with TRBD1. Germline loops: CDR1 SGHRS, CDR2 YFSETQ. This CDR3 spans 15 amino acids. Trimming took 4 bases from V and 1 from J; bases not matched to a gene: 7. The CDR3 loop reads CASSEVSGGNTEAFF. The CDR3 DNA is TGCGCCAGCAGCGAGGTATCAGGGGGGAACACTGAAGCTTTCTTT.

The chain carries TRBV6-5 and TRBJ1-2; a possible D gene is TRBD1 (6 bases). This CDR3 has 16 residues. V was cut by 0 bases and J by 2 bases, with 13 bases left in between. Looked up from germline, CDR1 is MNHEY and CDR2 is SVGAGI. The CDR3 DNA follows: TGTGCCAGCAGTTACTCTGGGGGCGAGGGGAACTATGGCTACACCTTC. It codes for CASSYSGGEGNYGYTF.

V and J are TRBV5-5 and TRBJ1-2; 9 nucleotides line up with TRBD1. The germline CDR1 and CDR2 sequences are SGHKS and YYEKEE (reference sequence). The CDR3 is 12 residues long. Trimming removed 5 bases from V and 6 bases from J; junction bases left unmatched: 2. The CDR3 DNA reads as TGTGCCAGCAGACAGGGGGCGAATGGCTACACCTTC. The encoded protein is CASRQGANGYTF.

With respect to this clone: Within the sample, other DNA sequences also encode this same CDR3. The chain is built from TRBV27 and TRBJ2-7; tentatively, D is TRBD1 (5 bases). Trimming pared 1 base from V and 5 bases from J, leaving 6 bases between. The CDR3 runs 12 residues. Germline V lookup: CDR1 MNHEY, CDR2 SMNVEV (reference sequence). The CDR3 here is CASSLLGDEQYF. The CDR3 DNA sequence: TGTGCCAGCAGTTTATTAGGGGACGAGCAGTACTTC.

This clone was recorded only once. V and J are TRBV6-6 and TRBJ2-3; the match to TRBD1 covers 7 bases. There are 15 residues in the CDR3. From germline, CDR1 is MNHNY and CDR2 SVGAGI (reference sequence). V lost 2 bases and J lost 2; bases outside the gene matches: 4. CDR3: CASSYRGRPTDTQYF. In nucleotides, the CDR3 is TGTGCCAGCAGTTACAGGGGGCGCCCCACAGATACGCAGTATTTT.